The sequence of this T cell receptor beta chain was determined in a study of PD-1 blockade in mismatch repair-deficient tumors. Across the whole study: All were previously treated, progressing patients with 12 mismatch repair-deficient cancer types.

TCRdb keeps only in-frame clones here, not all; method: immunoSEQ multiplex PCR. The sample includes about 51,000 clones, 78% of them seen just once. PCR or immunohistochemistry showed mismatch repair deficiency in every enrolled patient. TCRs were sequenced from a few patients responding to pembrolizumab. The V segment lost 5 bases and the J segment 6 bases; nucleotides outside the gene matches: 6. In germline, CDR1 is MNHEY, CDR2 SMNVEV (reference sequence). This CDR3 is 15 amino acids long. Points on this clone: Its antigen remains unidentified.

Whole-study results and caveats: Rapid post-treatment expansion, then contraction, generally preceding radiologic response, marked tumor-resident clones.

The chain carries TRBV27 and TRBJ2-1, with 11 nucleotides matching TRBD2. The sequence derives from an adult with mismatch repair-deficient cancer. The material was peripheral blood, obtained 4 weeks after starting pembrolizumab. CDR3: CASSPLAGGANEQFF. The CDR3 nucleotides read TGTGCCAGCAGTCCTTTAGCGGGAGGGGCCAATGAGCAGTTCTTC.